This T cell receptor beta chain comes out of a study of CD8 T cells in ankylosing spondylitis. With 6 bases removed from V and 0 bases from J, the gap between germline ends came to 9 bases. This CDR3 is 14 amino acids long. Germline V CDR1 and CDR2: MRHNA, SNTAGT. TCRdb re-derived calls from the 5' RACE reads in MiXCR, one entry per CDR3 protein. This repertoire shows around 160,000 distinct CDR3 sequences, under 14% found once; its top ten account for almost 30%. This clonotype was counted many times. Its cognate antigen is unknown. The study's findings and limits: Prior work had noted some motif variants in reactive arthritis blood and synovial fluid.

The V gene is TRBV6-4, the J gene TRBJ1-3; no firm D call. This receptor was taken from a male donor with ankylosing spondylitis or in good health (not recorded which). Sequencing was done on a sample of blood, either unsorted or a sorted T cell fraction (not recorded which). CDR3 region: CASRPALSGNTIYF. The CDR3 nucleotides are TGTGCCAGCAGACCGGCCCTCTCTGGAAACACCATATATTTT.